This T cell receptor (beta chain) originates from a study of blood T cell repertoires in COVID-19 (dated by TCRdb to about 2020). Turning to the overall study: Samples from collaborators originated in the United States, Italy and Spain and spanned both the acute and convalescent phases of COVID-19. The prospective study material was composed of cDNA or gDNA derived from T cells, B-cell-depleted T cells, or PBMCs. The dataset comprised deeply sampled blood TCRbeta repertoires from subjects exposed to, actively infected with, or recovered from COVID-19. The repertoires were made available in a free public database intended to serve as a resource for research on the immune response to SARS-CoV-2. The samples were drawn from two sources: the first 160 participants of the ongoing ImmuneRACE study, and 1,200 or so subjects contributed by 6 global collaborators. The sample metadata nearly always contained a de-identified subject ID, COVID-19 status, age in years and sex. Where HLA class I and class II types were available, the types were taken from metadata supplied by the sample provider, not from assay-based typing. Overall study results and their limits: The amount of clinical and demographic metadata varied by source and participant and was provided uncurated.

TCRbeta CDR3 regions were amplified from genomic DNA using the immunoSEQ Assay, a bias-controlled multiplex PCR. As for the original processing: The number of nucleated cells in each sample was estimated by amplification of reference gene primers within the assay. To quantify the absolute abundance of each unique TCRbeta CDR3 rearrangement, sequence reads were collapsed and filtered. For each sample, productive Simpson clonality was calculated by taking the square root of Simpson's diversity index across productive rearrangements. TCRdb mirrors the immuneACCESS table, restricted to in-frame sequences. Some clones are absent from its copies; in checked studies, under half trace to an unresolved V gene, and the reason for the others is unknown. D and trimming were read from the DNA, whereas the V and J calls and clone size are those reported in that table. Recorded for this sample are about 380,000 clones; approximately 87% of them occurred a single time. 1.3% of the sample goes to the ten largest clones.

Participants in the prospective study were enrolled through a virtual design, were aged roughly 18 to 100 years, and lived in 24 United States geographic areas. In the prospective study, participants were assigned to cohorts based on the clinical history participants reported in a screening survey and a study questionnaire. Recovered participants in ImmuneRACE Cohort 3 were defined as having two consecutive negative NP/OP PCR tests, clearance from a healthcare professional, or resolution of symptoms. In the prospective study, mobile phlebotomists collected whole blood, serum and a nasopharyngeal or oropharyngeal swab from each participant. Over an approximately 2-month period, participants in the prospective study had the option of providing additional blood draws and questionnaires. Blood samples from the prospective study were shipped frozen or at room temperature prior to DNA extraction. The germline V gene (reference sequence) gives CDR1 as SEHNR and CDR2 as FQNEAQ. V is trimmed back by 7 bases and J by 0 bases, and the junction contains 14 bases that no gene match accounts for. Taken from cysteine to phenylalanine, the CDR3 has 19 residues. CDR3 DNA only is kept here, 57 bases in frame from base 1.

Comments on this clone: There is no known antigen for this receptor. Per-base qualities were not stored, and no clone one base away is much larger.

The sample taken for sequencing was PBMCs or T cells enriched from blood (not recorded which). This receptor was identified in a man in his thirties or forties who had recovered from COVID-19. This chain joins TRBV7-9 to TRBJ1-3, with 11 middle bases fitting TRBD1. The CDR3 region: CASTQPGQGDTHSGNTIYF. The nucleotides read TGTGCCAGCACCCAGCCGGGACAGGGGGACACCCACTCTGGAAACACCATATATTTT.